A single sample gave rise to the 27 T cell receptor beta chains below, sequenced in a study of CD8 T cells in Susac syndrome. Random-hexamer reverse transcription was applied to about 0.45 to 1 ug RNA. Each CDR3 protein gets one entry after TCRdb re-called the immunoSEQ multiplex PCR reads with MiXCR. The sample has 330,000 or so distinct CDR3 sequences; approximately 85% are singletons. The material sequenced was CD8+ T cells from PBMCs. The origin of the receptors is a human donor with multiple sclerosis.

V gene TRBV27 combines with J gene TRBJ2-7; 7 bases map to TRBD1. The V gene's germline CDR1 is MNHEY and CDR2 SMNVEV (reference sequence). The junction had 11 bases not matched to a gene; V was cut back by 6 bases and J by 0 bases. The CDR3 runs 16 residues. The CDR3 loop reads CASSLLNRGSSYEQYF. CDR3 in DNA: TGTGCCAGCAGCCTACTAAACAGGGGATCCTCCTACGAGCAGTACTTC.

The chain joins TRBV13 to TRBJ2-7, with 8 bases lining up with TRBD1. Trimming at V came to 6 bases and at J to 2 bases, leaving 9 bases not matched to a gene. The CDR3 is 15 residues long. CDR1 is PRHDT, CDR2 FYEKMQ, per germline (reference sequence). CDR3 DNA: TGTGCCAGCAGTCCCCGACAGGGGAAGACCTACGAGCAGTACTTC. Translated: CASSPRQGKTYEQYF.

The chain is built from TRBV13 and TRBJ2-1, with 8 bases lining up with TRBD2. Trimming took 5 bases from V and 4 from J; bases not matched to a gene: 16. This CDR3 contains 18 residues. Germline CDR1 reads PRHDT; CDR2 reads FYEKMQ (reference sequence). CDR3 region: CASSLRILSGKLYNEQFF. Here the CDR3 DNA reads TGTGCCAGCAGCCTCCGAATCCTTAGCGGGAAATTGTACAATGAGCAGTTCTTC. The full variable domain, with the rest looked up from reference TRBV13 and TRBJ2-1, is AAGVIQSPRHLIKEKRETATLKCYPIPRHDTVYWYQQGPGQDPQFLISFYEKMQSDKGSIPDRFSAQQFSDYHSELNMSSLELGDSALYFCASSLRILSGKLYNEQFFGPGTRLTVL.

J is TRBJ2-3 and V is TRBV7-2; 7 bases map to TRBD2. The J segment lost 2 bases and the V segment lost 1 base, leaving 9 bases of the junction unmatched. Germline V CDR1 and CDR2: SGHTA, FQGNSA. CDR3 length: 17 amino acids. The CDR3 region has the DNA TGTGCCAGCAGCTTAGACCGCCTAGCGGAACTCACAGATACGCAGTATTTT. It specifies CASSLDRLAELTDTQYF.

V usage is TRBV19 and J usage is TRBJ2-2; D possibly corresponds to TRBD2 (6 bases). CDR1 and CDR2 from the germline V gene are LNHDA and SQIVND (reference sequence). V gave up 1 base and J gave up 5 bases, with 11 bases separating them. This CDR3 spans 15 amino acids. Here the CDR3 DNA reads TGTGCCAGTAGTATAGCGGGAGTAGGAACCGGGGAGCTGTTTTTT. Its protein is CASSIAGVGTGELFF.

The gene calls are TRBV7-9 and TRBJ2-2; D not certain. CDR1 is SEHNR and CDR2 is FQNEAQ in the germline V gene (reference sequence). Between the trimmed V and J ends, which lost 4 bases and 4 bases, there was a span of 7 bases. The CDR3 loop spans 13 amino acids. The DNA of the CDR3 is TGTGCCAGCAGCTCGGCGGTCACCGGGGAGCTGTTTTTT. As protein: CASSSAVTGELFF.

The chain joins TRBV6-4 to TRBJ2-1; possible D gene TRBD2, 5 bases. Germline CDR1 and CDR2: MRHNA and SNTAGT. With 2 bases removed from V and 2 bases from J, the gap between germline ends came to 10 bases. The CDR3 totals 15 residues. CDR3 amino acids: CASSDVLAPYNEQFF. The CDR3 bases are TGTGCCAGCAGTGACGTGCTAGCCCCCTACAATGAGCAGTTCTTC.

The J gene is TRBJ2-3, the V gene TRBV3-1; TRBD2 might be the D (6 bases). With 1 base removed from V and 2 bases from J, the gap between germline ends came to 10 bases. The germline V gene has CDR1 LGHDT and CDR2 YNNKEL (reference sequence). The CDR3 has 15 amino acids. CDR3 nucleotides: TGTGCCAGCAGCCAAGGGGCGGGAATCACAGATACGCAGTATTTT. Protein: CASSQGAGITDTQYF.

The CDR3 reads CSPRRRGLADTQYF. In DNA form, the CDR3 reads TGCAGTCCCCGGAGGCGGGGATTAGCAGATACGCAGTATTTT. The gene calls are TRBV20-1 and TRBJ2-3; possible D gene TRBD2, 6 bases. V was pared by 8 bases and J by 4 bases, with 19 bases between. Per the germline V gene, CDR1 is DFQATT and CDR2 is SNEGSKA (reference sequence). This CDR3 comprises 14 residues.

This chain connects TRBV20-1 to TRBJ2-2; D is uncertain. The ends were cut back, 4 bases at V and 5 bases at J, with 11 bases in the middle. The CDR3 spans 13 residues. Looked up from germline, CDR1 is DFQATT and CDR2 is SNEGSKA (reference sequence). The CDR3: CSAKERETGELFF. The CDR3 nucleotides are TGCAGTGCTAAGGAACGAGAGACCGGGGAGCTGTTTTTT.

This sequence joins TRBV6-2 or TRBV6-3 and TRBJ2-3; 8 bases line up with TRBD1. The CDR3 has 18 amino acids. V was clipped by 8 bases and J by 0 bases; unmatched bases: 16. Looked up from germline, CDR1 is MNHEY and CDR2 is SVGEGT. CDR3 nucleotides: TGTGCCAGCCGTCAACCCCCCCGGACAGGGCACAGCACAGATACGCAGTATTTT. Translated: CASRQPPRTGHSTDTQYF.

The chain links TRBV7-9 to TRBJ2-3; D is unclear. The CDR3 is 13 amino acids. Germline CDR1 is SEHNR and CDR2 is FQNEAQ (reference sequence). Trimming took 3 bases from V and 4 from J, leaving 8 bases between them. CDR3 sequence (DNA): TGTGCCAGCAGCTTCGCGCTAGCAGATACGCAGTATTTT. Its protein product is CASSFALADTQYF.

V usage is TRBV13 and J usage is TRBJ2-7; the D gene is possibly TRBD2 (6 bases). The CDR3 is 14 residues long. CDR1 PRHDT and CDR2 FYEKMQ come from the germline V gene (reference sequence). V gave up 4 bases and J gave up 2 bases, with 12 bases separating them. This CDR3 is CASSSGLEAYEQYF. CDR3 nucleotide sequence: TGTGCCAGCAGCTCGGGACTGGAAGCCTACGAGCAGTACTTC.

In this sample, this clonotype turned up a few times. This chain links TRBV4-1 with TRBJ2-7; unclear D gene. This CDR3 contains 14 residues. The V and J ends lost 1 base and 3 bases respectively, with 10 bases between them. Germline V lookup: CDR1 MGHRA, CDR2 YSYEKL. The CDR3 reads CASSQVFPGYEQYF. The CDR3 DNA is TGCGCCAGCAGCCAAGTTTTCCCCGGCTACGAGCAGTACTTC.

The chain employs TRBV4-3 and TRBJ2-7; no definite D call. CDR1 and CDR2 (germline): LGHNA, YSLEER. This CDR3 has 15 residues. V lost 1 base, J lost 0 bases, and 10 bases lay in between. DNA of the CDR3: TGCGCCAGCAGCCAAGGGGTTGCAGTCTCCTACGAGCAGTACTTC. Protein: CASSQGVAVSYEQYF.

In DNA form, the CDR3 reads TGTGCCAGCAGTGCGCTAGCGGTTGTCAGACTGAGCTCCTACAATGAGCAGTTCTTC. Translating it yields CASSALAVVRLSSYNEQFF. The rearrangement links TRBV6-1 to TRBJ2-1; 7 bases align to TRBD2. The CDR3 runs 19 residues. After removal of 4 bases from V and 0 bases from J, the junction contained 15 bases not matched to a gene. CDR1 MNHNS and CDR2 SASEGT come from the germline V gene.

The V gene is TRBV9, the J gene TRBJ2-3, with 8 bases that match TRBD2. The junction had 5 bases not matched to a gene; V was cut back by 4 bases and J by 4 bases. The CDR3 loop spans 14 amino acids. Germline values: CDR1 SGDLS, CDR2 YYNGEE. CDR3: CASSYSGKADTQYF. The CDR3 bases are TGTGCCAGCAGCTATAGCGGGAAGGCAGATACGCAGTATTTT.

In DNA form, the CDR3 reads TGTGCCAGCAGCTGGACCCAGGGACTAGGGCCCTACAATGAGCAGTTCTTC. Protein sequence: CASSWTQGLGPYNEQFF. The chain joins TRBV11-2 to TRBJ2-1; 8 nucleotides agree with TRBD2. The V gene end was trimmed by 4 bases and the J gene end by 2 bases; junction bases not matched to a gene: 10. Per germline, CDR1 SGHAT and CDR2 FQNNGV. The CDR3 totals 17 residues. The full variable domain, with the rest looked up from reference TRBV11-2 and TRBJ2-1, is EAGVAQSPRYKIIEKRQSVAFWCNPISGHATLYWYQQILGQGPKLLIQFQNNGVVDDSQLPKDRFSAERLKGVDSTLKIQPAKLEDSAVYLCASSWTQGLGPYNEQFFGPGTRLTVL.

The chain couples TRBV10-2 to TRBJ2-7, with D perhaps TRBD1 (7 bases). Trimming stripped 2 bases from V and 4 bases from J, with 21 bases between. The CDR3 covers 17 residues. Germline V gives CDR1 WSHSY, CDR2 SAAADI. The CDR3: CASSEGVCGDSQYEQYF. CDR3 DNA: TGCGCCAGCAGTGAGGGTGTGTGCGGGGACAGTCAATACGAGCAGTACTTC.

The rearrangement links TRBV19 to TRBJ1-1; a weak D match, TRBD1 (5 bases). The germline V gene encodes CDR1 LNHDA and CDR2 SQIVND (reference sequence). The V gene lost 3 bases and the J gene lost 1 base, with 9 bases spanning the gap. The CDR3 is 14 amino acids. CDR3 in DNA: TGTGCCAGTAGTATGGGGGGACCGAACACTGAAGCTTTCTTT. It translates to CASSMGGPNTEAFF.

V usage is TRBV28 and J usage is TRBJ2-5; 8 bases agree with TRBD2. Germline V gene sequence: CDR1 MDHEN, CDR2 SYDVKM. With 0 bases clipped from V and 2 bases from J, the junction kept 2 bases outside the gene matches. CDR3 length: 15 amino acids. The CDR3 region is CASSLWTSAQETQYF. CDR3 DNA: TGTGCCAGCAGTTTATGGACTAGCGCGCAAGAGACCCAGTACTTC.

This clonotype has a single count. The chain joins TRBV30 to TRBJ2-1; 10 bases line up with TRBD2. Germline V gene lookup returns CDR1 GTSNPN and CDR2 SVGIG (reference sequence). CDR3 length: 16 residues. The V gene end was trimmed by 0 bases and the J gene end by 4 bases; junction bases not matched to a gene: 6. For the CDR3, the DNA is TGTGCCTGGAGTGTACGGGGGACTAGCGCTTACAATGAGCAGTTCTTC. Amino acid sequence: CAWSVRGTSAYNEQFF.

The rearrangement joins TRBV29-1 to TRBJ1-1; D remains unclear. Germline CDR1 is SQVTM and CDR2 is ANQGSEA. Trimming cost V 6 bases and J 2 bases, with 4 bases left between them. The CDR3 contains 10 residues. CDR3 in amino acids: CSVFNTEAFF. The CDR3 DNA is TGCAGCGTATTCAACACTGAAGCTTTCTTT.

The rearrangement joins TRBV4-3 to TRBJ2-3; 7 bases align to TRBD2. This CDR3 is built from 15 residues. The germline V gene has CDR1 LGHNA and CDR2 YSLEER. The J segment lost 4 bases and the V segment lost 3 bases, leaving 7 bases of the junction unmatched. The CDR3 protein is CASSQGTRGADTQYF. As DNA, the CDR3 is TGCGCCAGCAGCCAGGGAACCCGGGGGGCAGATACGCAGTATTTT.

This chain connects TRBV16 to TRBJ1-1, with D tentatively TRBD1 (6 bases). Trimming removed 4 bases at V and 5 bases at J, with 17 bases between. The length of the CDR3 is 15 residues. CDR1 and CDR2 from the germline V gene are KGHSY and FQNENV. The CDR3 sequence is CASSPWTAARTEAFF. DNA of the CDR3: TGTGCCAGCAGCCCTTGGACAGCCGCCAGGACTGAAGCTTTCTTT. The full variable domain, with the rest looked up from reference TRBV16 and TRBJ1-1, is GEEVAQTPKHLVRGEGQKAKLYCAPIKGHSYVFWYQQVLKNEFKFLISFQNENVFDETGMPKERFSAKCLPNSPCSLEIQATKLEDSAVYFCASSPWTAARTEAFFGQGTRLTVV.

The DNA of the CDR3 is TGTGCCAGCAGTTACTCGGACCGACACTCTAATGAGCAGTTCTTC. Protein sequence: CASSYSDRHSNEQFF. The chain is built from TRBV6-5 and TRBJ2-1; D unresolved. Trimming shortened V by 0 bases and J by 7 bases, and 13 bases separated the two germline ends. The CDR3 runs to 15 residues. The germline gives CDR1 MNHEY, CDR2 SVGAGI.

J is TRBJ1-2 and V is TRBV9; no clear D. The CDR3 consists of 16 residues. Germline V lookup: CDR1 SGDLS, CDR2 YYNGEE. Deletions cut 3 bases from V and 0 bases from J, with 15 bases between. CDR3 in DNA: TGTGCCAGCAGCGCAAATCCCCACAGATCTAACTATGGCTACACCTTC. Translating gives CASSANPHRSNYGYTF.